The 21 T cell receptor beta chains below were found in one sample sequenced in a study of human T cells and chemical hapten exposure. One entry per CDR3 protein, called by TCRdb with MiXCR from the RACE reads. The sample has about 250,000 distinct CDR3 sequences, about 7.7% seen once. Time point of the sample: pre-sensitization, week 0. The treatment denotes: therapeutic diphenylcyclopropenone sensitization with weekly scalp DPC. The source material was whole blood, sampled in connection with sensitization to the hapten diphenylcyclopropenone (DPC). The origin of the receptors is a man aged 18 to 29 with alopecia areata. Some clones in this sample may be carry-over from other donors' samples.

This clonotype was seen many times. The chain recombines TRBV12-3 or TRBV12-4 with TRBJ1-5; D possibly corresponds to TRBD1 (5 bases). This CDR3 is built from 13 residues. V lost 6 bases and J lost 2, with 8 bases in between. The CDR3: CASRPTGNQPQHF. In nucleotides, the CDR3 is TGTGCCAGCAGACCGACAGGCAATCAGCCCCAGCATTTT.

The sample holds a few counts of this clonotype. The chain recombines TRBV6-2 or TRBV6-3 with TRBJ2-6; 7 nucleotides agree with TRBD1. The CDR3 extends over 17 amino acids. The trim removed 4 bases at V and 2 bases at J, leaving 8 bases unmatched. Per the germline V gene, CDR1 is MNHEY and CDR2 is SVGEGT. Here the CDR3 reads CASSSGTVITGANVLTF. CDR3 nucleotides: TGTGCCAGCAGTTCAGGGACAGTGATCACTGGGGCCAACGTCCTGACTTTC.

This clonotype was seen only a few times. This chain connects TRBV5-1 to TRBJ2-5, with 10 bases identical to TRBD1. Germline trimming cut 4 bases from V and 6 bases from J; bases unmatched to any gene: 12. Germline CDR1 SGHRS, CDR2 YFSETQ. The CDR3 is 16 amino acids. As DNA, the CDR3 is TGCGCCAGCAGCAGAGACGGACAGGGGGTAGGAAAGACCCAGTACTTC. Protein sequence: CASSRDGQGVGKTQYF.

The J gene is TRBJ2-1, the V gene TRBV2; D unclear. In germline, CDR1 is SNHLY, CDR2 FYNNEI. Trimming took off 4 bases at V and 10 bases at J, with 8 bases between the two ends. This CDR3 has 11 residues. The CDR3 protein is CASSVVDEQFF. CDR3 nucleotides: TGTGCCAGCAGTGTAGTAGACGAGCAGTTCTTC.

The gene calls are TRBV9 and TRBJ2-3; D call uncertain. Germline V lookup: CDR1 SGDLS, CDR2 YYNGEE. Trimming pared 3 bases from V and 6 bases from J, leaving 8 bases between. The CDR3 extends over 12 amino acids. In DNA form, the CDR3 reads TGTGCCAGCAGCGGAACGGCGGATACGCAGTATTTT. Translated: CASSGTADTQYF.

This clonotype was seen a handful of times. The V gene is TRBV7-8, the J gene TRBJ1-5; 7 nucleotides line up with TRBD1. The germline gives CDR1 SGHVS, CDR2 FQNEAQ. With 5 bases clipped from V and 0 bases from J, the junction kept 10 bases outside the gene matches. The CDR3 is made up of 17 amino acids. DNA for the CDR3: TGTGCCAGCAGCACTACAGCAGGGGGTTATAGCAATCAGCCCCAGCATTTT. Amino acids: CASSTTAGGYSNQPQHF.

This clonotype was counted between two and nine times. The V gene is TRBV20-1, the J gene TRBJ1-2; D is uncertain. This CDR3 region has 12 residues. Germline V gene sequence: CDR1 DFQATT, CDR2 SNEGSKA (reference sequence). V was pared by 5 bases and J by 6 bases, with 13 bases between. CDR3 sequence (DNA): TGCAGTGCTTGGTTTGGGGAGGATGGCTACACCTTC. It translates to CSAWFGEDGYTF.

Only a few counts were recorded for this clonotype. The chain carries TRBV2 and TRBJ1-2; 7 bases are shared with TRBD1. J was trimmed by 7 bases and V by 1 base; bases with no gene match: 3. In germline, CDR1 is SNHLY, CDR2 FYNNEI. There are 13 residues in the CDR3. CDR3 DNA sequence: TGTGCCAGCAGTGAAGGACAGGGCTCTGGCTACACCTTC. It translates to CASSEGQGSGYTF.

V and J are TRBV7-2 and TRBJ1-3, with no clear D. V lost 3 bases and J 0 bases, leaving 9 bases between the germline ends. Looked up from germline, CDR1 is SGHTA and CDR2 is FQGNSA. CDR3 length: 15 amino acids. CDR3 sequence: CASSLMWSSGNTIYF. The CDR3 bases are TGTGCCAGCAGCTTGATGTGGAGCTCTGGAAACACCATATATTTT.

This clonotype has a count of ten or more. This rearrangement joins TRBV4-3 to TRBJ1-3; D is unresolved. Germline CDR1 LGHNA, CDR2 YSLEER. V shed 0 bases and J shed 4 bases, with 7 bases lying between them. This CDR3 has 14 amino acids. CDR3 in DNA: TGCGCCAGCAGCCAAGATTCAAACGGAAACACCATATATTTT. Its translation: CASSQDSNGNTIYF.

This clonotype has a handful of counts. The V call is TRBV4-3, the J call TRBJ2-7; 7 bases align to TRBD1. The trim removed 4 bases at V and 2 bases at J, leaving 8 bases unmatched. CDR1 and CDR2 from the germline V gene are LGHNA and YSLEER. The CDR3 has 15 residues. CDR3: CASSPRTGTPYEQYF. CDR3 bases: TGCGCCAGCAGCCCCCGGACAGGAACTCCCTACGAGCAGTACTTC.

This clonotype was counted between two and nine times. The chain combines TRBV10-3 with TRBJ2-2; D not certain. The CDR3 is 13 amino acids. Germline values: CDR1 ENHRY, CDR2 SYGVKD. V lost 10 bases to trimming and J lost 2 bases, with 11 bases between them. The chain's CDR3 is CATATLNTGELFF. In DNA, the CDR3 is TGTGCCACCGCAACACTAAACACCGGGGAGCTGTTTTTT.

In its sample, this clonotype was seen many times. This chain joins TRBV4-3 and TRBJ2-3, with D possibly matching TRBD1 (6 bases). V dropped 1 base and J dropped 0 bases, with 11 bases sitting between them. The V gene's germline CDR1 is LGHNA and CDR2 YSLEER. The CDR3 runs 16 residues. This CDR3 reads CASSQAGTSSTDTQYF. The CDR3, as DNA: TGCGCCAGCAGCCAAGCCGGGACATCTAGCACAGATACGCAGTATTTT.

This clonotype was observed a few times. V and J are TRBV7-8 and TRBJ2-7; 11 bases fit TRBD2. Losses at the gene ends were 5 bases for V and 5 bases for J; bases not matched to a gene: 5. Germline V lookup: CDR1 SGHVS, CDR2 FQNEAQ. The CDR3 is made up of 14 amino acids. This CDR3 reads CASSQRLAGNEQYV. CDR3 DNA: TGTGCCAGCAGCCAAAGACTAGCGGGGAACGAGCAGTACGTC.

This clonotype has just a few counts. The chain recombines TRBV10-3 with TRBJ2-2, with 8 positions matching TRBD1. The trim removed 7 bases at V and 2 bases at J, leaving 12 bases unmatched. The CDR3 is 17 residues long. The germline V gene has CDR1 ENHRY and CDR2 SYGVKD. The CDR3 DNA is TGTGCCATCAAGTCGACTGAGACAGGGGAAAACACCGGGGAGCTGTTTTTT. It encodes CAIKSTETGENTGELFF.

This clonotype was recorded at least ten times. V gene TRBV12-3 or TRBV12-4 combines with J gene TRBJ2-7; TRBD2 is a possible D gene (5 bases). The CDR3 runs to 13 residues. The V and J ends lost 3 bases and 2 bases respectively, with 8 bases between them. CDR3 sequence: CASSFSETYEQYV. The CDR3 DNA is TGTGCCAGCAGTTTTAGCGAAACCTACGAGCAGTACGTC.

V usage is TRBV5-1 and J usage is TRBJ2-5; D possibly corresponds to TRBD2 (7 bases). V lost 6 bases, J lost 1 base, and 10 bases lay in between. The CDR3 spans 13 residues. Germline values: CDR1 SGHRS, CDR2 YFSETQ. The CDR3 spells CASKRGAQETQYF. In nucleotides, the CDR3 is TGCGCCAGCAAACGGGGGGCCCAAGAGACCCAGTACTTC. The variable domain in full, with the rest retrieved from reference TRBV5-1 and TRBJ2-5, is KAGVTQTPRYLIKTRGQQVTLSCSPISGHRSVSWYQQTPGQGLQFLFEYFSETQRNKGNFPGRFSGRQFSNSRSEMNVSTLELGDSALYLCASKRGAQETQYFGPGTRLLVL.

The genes are TRBV7-8 and TRBJ2-5; D gene uncertain. V gave up 5 bases and J gave up 7 bases, with 11 bases separating them. This CDR3 region has 12 residues. From germline, CDR1 is SGHVS and CDR2 FQNEAQ. CDR3 DNA sequence: TGTGCCAGCAGCCCCATGCTGGGGACCCAGTACTTC. It specifies CASSPMLGTQYF.

At least ten counts were recorded for this clonotype. The chain has TRBV7-2 and TRBJ2-6; D possibly corresponds to TRBD1 (6 bases). Germline V gene data show CDR1 as SGHTA and CDR2 as FQGNSA. V lost 1 base, J lost 4 bases, and 8 bases lay in between. The CDR3 runs to 15 residues. CDR3 sequence (DNA): TGTGCCAGCAGCTTAGACAGGGCAGGGGCCAACGTCCTGACTTTC. Translation gives CASSLDRAGANVLTF.

The chain employs TRBV7-2 and TRBJ1-4; no clear D. The CDR3 totals 14 residues. Trimming stripped 1 base from V and 4 bases from J, with 7 bases between. Germline V CDR1 and CDR2: SGHTA, FQGNSA. The CDR3 DNA reads as TGTGCCAGCAGCTTAGTTATCGATAATGAAAAACTGTTTTTT. Translation gives CASSLVIDNEKLFF.

This clonotype was detected a few times. The chain has TRBV12-3 or TRBV12-4 and TRBJ1-5, with TRBD1 as a possible D gene (5 bases). The CDR3 loop spans 14 amino acids. V was cut by 6 bases and J by 7 bases, with 16 bases left in between. CDR3 coding DNA: TGTGCCAGCAGCCTCAGGGTGCTAGGGCAGCCCCAGCATTTT. It is translated as CASSLRVLGQPQHF.